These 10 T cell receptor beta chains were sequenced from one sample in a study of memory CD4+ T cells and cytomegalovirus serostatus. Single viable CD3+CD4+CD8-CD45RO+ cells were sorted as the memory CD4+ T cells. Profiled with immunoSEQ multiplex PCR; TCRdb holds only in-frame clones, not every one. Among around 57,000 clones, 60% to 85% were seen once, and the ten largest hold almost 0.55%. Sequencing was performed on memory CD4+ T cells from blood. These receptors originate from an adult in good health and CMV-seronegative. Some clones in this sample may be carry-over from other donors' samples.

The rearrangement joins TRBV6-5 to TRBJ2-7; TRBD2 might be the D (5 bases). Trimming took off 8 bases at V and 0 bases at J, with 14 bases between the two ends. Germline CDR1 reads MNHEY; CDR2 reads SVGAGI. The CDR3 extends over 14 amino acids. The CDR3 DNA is TGTGCCAGCTCGCGGGCTTTTAGCTCCTACGAGCAGTACTTC. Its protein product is CASSRAFSSYEQYF.

The CDR3 is CASSLAQGRAFF. The CDR3, as DNA: TGTGCCAGCAGCTTAGCGCAGGGTCGGGCTTTCTTT. The chain combines TRBV11-3 with TRBJ1-1; TRBD1 is a possible D gene (5 bases). The CDR3 covers 12 residues. CDR1 and CDR2 from the germline V gene are SGHNT and YENEEA. The V and J ends lost 1 base and 11 bases respectively, with 11 bases between them.

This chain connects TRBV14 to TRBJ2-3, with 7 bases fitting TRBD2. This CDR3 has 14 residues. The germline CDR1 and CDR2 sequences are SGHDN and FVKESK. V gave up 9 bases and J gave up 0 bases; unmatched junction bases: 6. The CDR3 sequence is CASSAGLSTDTQYF. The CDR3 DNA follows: TGTGCCAGTTCAGCGGGGCTGAGCACAGATACGCAGTATTTT.

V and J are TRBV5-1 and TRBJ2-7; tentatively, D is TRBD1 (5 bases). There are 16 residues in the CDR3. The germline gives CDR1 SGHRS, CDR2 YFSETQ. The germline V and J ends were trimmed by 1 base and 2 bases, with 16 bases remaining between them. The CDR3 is CASSLMIGRAAYEQYF. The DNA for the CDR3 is TGCGCCAGCAGCTTGATGATAGGCAGGGCGGCCTACGAGCAGTACTTC.

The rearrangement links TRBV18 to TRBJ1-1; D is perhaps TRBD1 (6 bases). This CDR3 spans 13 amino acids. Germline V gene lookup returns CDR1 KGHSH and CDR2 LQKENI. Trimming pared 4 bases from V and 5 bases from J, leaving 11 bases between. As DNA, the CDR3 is TGTGCCAGCTCACAATACAGGGAAACTGAAGCTTTCTTT. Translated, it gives CASSQYRETEAFF.

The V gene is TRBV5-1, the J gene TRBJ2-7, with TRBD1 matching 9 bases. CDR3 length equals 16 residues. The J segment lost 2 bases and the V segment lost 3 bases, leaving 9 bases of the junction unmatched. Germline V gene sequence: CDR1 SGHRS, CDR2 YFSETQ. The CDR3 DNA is TGCGCCAGCAGCTCGTGGTTGGGGACAGGGACCTACGAGCAGTACTTC. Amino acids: CASSSWLGTGTYEQYF.

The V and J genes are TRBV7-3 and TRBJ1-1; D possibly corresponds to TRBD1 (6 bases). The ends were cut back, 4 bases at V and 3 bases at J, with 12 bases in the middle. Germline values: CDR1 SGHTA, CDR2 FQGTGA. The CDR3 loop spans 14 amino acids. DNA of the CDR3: TGTGCCAGCAGCTCGACAGGATTACACACTGAAGCTTTCTTT. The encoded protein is CASSSTGLHTEAFF.

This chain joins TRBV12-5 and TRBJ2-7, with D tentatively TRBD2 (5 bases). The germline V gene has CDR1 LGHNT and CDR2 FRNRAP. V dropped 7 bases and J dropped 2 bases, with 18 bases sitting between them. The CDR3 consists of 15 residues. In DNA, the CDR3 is TGTGCTAGTGCCTCGAGGGCAGTTACTGCCTACGAGCAGTACTTC. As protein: CASASRAVTAYEQYF.

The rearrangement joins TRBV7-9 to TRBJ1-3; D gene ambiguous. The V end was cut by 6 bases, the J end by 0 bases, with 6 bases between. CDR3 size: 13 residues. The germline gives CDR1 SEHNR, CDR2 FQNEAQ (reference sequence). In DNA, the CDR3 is TGTGCCAGCAGGCAGGTCTCTGGAAACACCATATATTTT. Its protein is CASRQVSGNTIYF.

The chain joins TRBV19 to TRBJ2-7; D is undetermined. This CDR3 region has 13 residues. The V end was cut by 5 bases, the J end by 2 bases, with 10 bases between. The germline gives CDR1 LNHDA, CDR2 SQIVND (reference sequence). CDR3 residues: CASSVTGTYEQYF. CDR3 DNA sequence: TGTGCCAGTAGTGTCACGGGCACCTACGAGCAGTACTTC.